This T cell receptor beta chain was recovered during a study of T-cell reconstitution after alpha-beta-depleted transplantation in children. The TCRbeta library was prepared with unique molecular identifiers. TCRdb redid the calling of the PCR reads with MiXCR, one entry per CDR3 protein. The data hold about 610,000 distinct CDR3 sequences, with around 27% observed a single time. This clonotype showed up just a few times. Antigen unknown. Study-level findings and limits: Recipient T cells and thymic progenitors that survived gave rise to the high TCRbeta diversity observed at day 60 in some patients. Roughly two months post-transplant, alpha-beta T cells reportedly originated from several hundred graft clones that had expanded. When one year had passed after transplant, most T-cell counts and diversity came from newly produced T cells.

Germline CDR1 and CDR2: SGHRS and YFSETQ. V was trimmed by 0 bases and J by 5 bases, leaving 11 bases between them. This CDR3 contains 14 residues. This chain uses TRBV5-1 with TRBJ2-5, with D unresolved. The source of this sequence is a boy less than two years old with Wiskott-Aldrich syndrome, due to receive a stem cell transplant. This specimen was PBMCs, taken before TCRalphabeta/CD19-depleted stem cell transplant. The CDR3 DNA reads as TGCGCCAGCAGCTTGGCAGGATCCGGGGAGACCCAGTACTTC. This translates into CASSLAGSGETQYF.